The sequence of this TCR beta chain was determined in a study of control samples from healthy donors and cancer patients. Only in-frame clones appear in the TCRdb table, and some are missing; sequencing was by immunoSEQ multiplex PCR. The sample holds about 90,000 clones, about nine tenths seen once. V shed 2 bases and J shed 5 bases, with 15 bases lying between them. The CDR3 spans 15 residues. CDR1 is SGHDN, CDR2 FVKESK, per germline. The sequenced material came from blood. The TCR originated in a woman aged 18-29 years in good health. The chain carries TRBV14 and TRBJ1-1; D not resolved. The CDR3 DNA sequence: TGTGCCAGCAGCCAATACGAGGGTCGGGGAACTGAAGCTTTCTTT. Translation: CASSQYEGRGTEAFF. Filled out from reference TRBV14 and TRBJ1-1, the complete variable domain reads EAGVTQFPSHSVIEKGQTVTLRCDPISGHDNLYWYRRVMGKEIKFLLHFVKESKQDESGMPNNRFLAERTGGTYSTLKVQPAELEDSGVYFCASSQYEGRGTEAFFGQGTRLTVV.